The 2 T cell receptor beta chains below all came from one sample that was sequenced in a study of OX40 agonist ivuxolimab in advanced cancers. Assay used: immunoSEQ multiplex PCR; TCRdb lists only in-frame clones, some missing. This table has some 45,000 clones, 70% to 85% appearing once. Here the sequenced sample was CD4+ or CD8+ T cells sorted from blood, taken in a trial of the OX40 agonist ivuxolimab. All receptors derive from an adult with an advanced solid tumor such as melanoma, head and neck, liver or kidney cancer.

The chain links TRBV6-6 to TRBJ2-5; 7 bases fit TRBD1. The germline V gene has CDR1 MNHNY and CDR2 SVGAGI (reference sequence). V dropped 6 bases and J dropped 5; count of bases not matched to a gene: 15. The CDR3 runs 16 residues. The CDR3 coding sequence is TGTGCCAGCAGGCCCCCCTCGAGGGGGCTTTCTGAGACCCAGTACTTC. This translates into CASRPPSRGLSETQYF.

The V call is TRBV2, the J call TRBJ2-5; D unclear. The CDR3 loop spans 11 amino acids. V lost 3 bases, J lost 5 bases, and 4 bases lay in between. The germline V gene has CDR1 SNHLY and CDR2 FYNNEI. The CDR3 DNA is TGTGCCAGCAGTGATGAGGAGACCCAGTACTTC. It encodes CASSDEETQYF.